This T cell receptor beta chain stems from a study of blood T cell repertoires in COVID-19. Some clones are missing from TCRdb's copy, which holds only in-frame ones; the method was immunoSEQ multiplex PCR. The sample comprises 200,000 or so clones, roughly nine tenths of which are singletons, and over 2% rests with the top ten. There are 14 residues in the CDR3. The V gene lost 4 bases and the J gene lost 1 base, with 11 bases spanning the gap. CDR1 is SSHAT and CDR2 is FNYEAQ in the germline V gene (reference sequence). The rearrangement joins TRBV7-7 to TRBJ2-7, with D possibly being TRBD1 (6 bases). This clonotype originated in a woman aged 45-60 years with acute or convalescent COVID-19. Sequences were obtained from peripheral blood. CDR3 nucleotides: TGTGCCAGCAGCTACAGGGACGGATCCTACGAGCAGTACTTC. Its translation: CASSYRDGSYEQYF. The variable domain in full, completed from reference TRBV7-7 and TRBJ2-7, reads GAGVSQSPRYKVTKRGQDVTLRCDPISSHATLYWYQQALGQGPEFLTYFNYEAQPDKSGLPSDRFSAERPEGSISTLTIQRTEQRDSAMYRCASSYRDGSYEQYFGPGTRLTVT.